Presented here are 8 T cell receptor beta chains from one specimen sequenced in a study of cytomegalovirus exposure and HLA in healthy donors. Both 60 Vbeta primers and 13 Jbeta primers went into the PCR. Profiling relied on immunoSEQ multiplex PCR, and the TCRdb table lists in-frame clones only, not all of them. The top ten clones hold around 3.4% of a sample with more than 140,000 clones, roughly 80% of them seen once. The sequencing sample was made of PBMCs. The receptor source for this set is a middle-aged man in good health and CMV-seronegative.

J is TRBJ2-1 and V is TRBV9; 11 positions agree with TRBD2. The CDR3 contains 17 residues. Germline lookup yields CDR1 SGDLS and CDR2 YYNGEE. After removal of 4 bases from V and 7 bases from J, the junction contained 13 bases not matched to a gene. The CDR3 is CASSPEGSGGAWNEQFF. The CDR3 DNA reads as TGTGCCAGCAGCCCAGAGGGTAGCGGGGGGGCTTGGAATGAGCAGTTCTTC. Using reference TRBV9 and TRBJ2-1 for the parts outside the CDR3, the full variable domain is DSGVTQTPKHLITATGQRVTLRCSPRSGDLSVYWYQQSLDQGLQFLIQYYNGEERAKGNILERFSAQQFPDLHSELNLSSLELGDSALYFCASSPEGSGGAWNEQFFGPGTRLTVL.

This chain uses TRBV28 with TRBJ2-2; TRBD1 is a possible D gene (6 bases). V lost 6 bases and J 6 bases, leaving 11 bases between the germline ends. This CDR3 has 13 residues. Per the germline V gene, CDR1 is MDHEN and CDR2 is SYDVKM. DNA of the CDR3: TGTGCCAGCAGAGACAGGACGGCCGGGGAGCTGTTTTTT. Translating it yields CASRDRTAGELFF.

V usage is TRBV4-1 and J usage is TRBJ1-1; the match to TRBD1 covers 9 bases. Losses at the gene ends were 4 bases for V and 5 bases for J; bases not matched to a gene: 5. From germline, CDR1 is MGHRA and CDR2 YSYEKL. This CDR3 contains 14 residues. CDR3 sequence: CASSLRTGVTEAFF. As DNA, the CDR3 is TGCGCCAGCAGCCTCCGGACAGGGGTAACTGAAGCTTTCTTT.

The chain carries TRBV28 and TRBJ2-7, with 7 bases fitting TRBD1. V was pared by 6 bases and J by 2 bases, with 13 bases of the junction left unmatched. The CDR3 length is 16 residues. CDR1 is MDHEN, CDR2 SYDVKM, per germline. The CDR3, as DNA: TGTGCCAGCAGCACCAAGACGACAGGGTTAACCTACGAGCAGTACTTC. Its translation is CASSTKTTGLTYEQYF.

On this clone: At one boundary the junction diverges from the germline segment, which might be a read error. V gene TRBV5-6 combines with J gene TRBJ2-7; 7 bases match TRBD1. The CDR3 extends over 13 amino acids. The V gene's germline CDR1 is SGHDT and CDR2 YYEEEE. CDR3 DNA sequence: TGTGCCAGCAGCCCGGGACAGAGGTACGGGCAGTACTTC. Its protein is CASSPGQRYGQYF.

This chain joins TRBV19 and TRBJ1-1; weak D call: TRBD1 (5 bases). V was pared by 8 bases and J by 7 bases, with 17 bases between. CDR1 LNHDA and CDR2 SQIVND come from the germline V gene (reference sequence). CDR3 size: 13 residues. CDR3 protein: CASGPPAGVEAFF. CDR3 in DNA: TGTGCCAGTGGCCCCCCGGCGGGGGTTGAAGCTTTCTTT.

This clone was seen only once. V is TRBV14 and J is TRBJ1-1, with TRBD1 identical over 10 bases. Germline assignment: CDR1 SGHDN and CDR2 FVKESK. J gave up 4 bases and V 4 bases, and 0 bases lay outside the gene matches. The CDR3 contains 13 residues. The CDR3 DNA reads TGTGCCAGCAGCCGGACAGGGGGCACTGAAGCTTTCTTT. This encodes CASSRTGGTEAFF.

As concerns this clone: The sample holds other DNA sequences that translate to the same CDR3. This chain uses TRBV2 with TRBJ1-5; TRBD1 agrees at 8 bases. This CDR3 is built from 15 residues. The trim removed 6 bases at V and 7 bases at J, leaving 11 bases unmatched. Germline loops: CDR1 SNHLY, CDR2 FYNNEI. The CDR3 bases are TGTGCCAGCAGCGATATGACAGGGGTCGTCCAGCCCCAGCATTTT. Translated: CASSDMTGVVQPQHF.